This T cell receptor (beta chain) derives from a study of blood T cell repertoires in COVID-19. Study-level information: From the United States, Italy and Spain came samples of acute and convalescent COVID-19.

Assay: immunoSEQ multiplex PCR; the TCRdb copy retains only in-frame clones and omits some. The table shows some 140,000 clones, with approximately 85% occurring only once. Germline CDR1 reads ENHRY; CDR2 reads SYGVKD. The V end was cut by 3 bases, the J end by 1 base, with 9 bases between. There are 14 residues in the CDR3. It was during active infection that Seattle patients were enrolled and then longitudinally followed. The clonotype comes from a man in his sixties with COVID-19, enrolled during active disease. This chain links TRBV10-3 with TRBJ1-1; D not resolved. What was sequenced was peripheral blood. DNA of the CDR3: TGTGCCATCAGTGACCCGGGGAAGAACACTGAAGCTTTCTTT. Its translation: CAISDPGKNTEAFF.